This TCR beta chain was obtained from a study of Ad26.COV2.S vaccination and SARS-CoV-2 variants (dated by TCRdb to the early 2020s). Notes on the research overall: Donors in the vaccine arm were drawn from COV1001, a phase I-IIa trial of Ad26.COV2.S in healthy adults that was multicentre, randomized, double-blind and placebo-controlled. Ad26.COV2.S was administered intramuscularly at a dose of 5x10^10 or 1x10^11 viral particles, either as one shot or as two shots given 56 days apart. Investigators remained blinded to trial group allocation during experiments and outcome assessment. Trial participants were randomized into five groups of five, in which low-dose or high-dose Ad26.COV2.S was given once or twice, or placebo was given on both occasions. TCRbeta repertoire sequencing served as the tool for gauging how specific and how broad the SARS-CoV-2-reactive T cell receptors were following Ad26.COV2.S vaccination. The TCR-sequenced set comprised approximately 30 samples: around 20 Ad26.COV2.S vaccine recipients, 5 placebo recipients and 8 SARS-CoV-2 convalescent individuals. Points the paper makes about the study in general: Substantial breadth of spike-specific CD8+ and CD4+ T cell responses was reported after vaccination. Spike-specific TCR breadth was higher in Ad26.COV2.S recipients than in placebo recipients (P = 0.0014). The authors noted that total T cell responses may have been underestimated by the TCR breadth and depth analyses. Vaccine and placebo recipients had comparable non-spike TCR breadth, which fits with the vaccine containing only spike. The study was not powered to compare responses between vaccine doses or regimens.

To note about this clone: Its antigen remains unidentified. Base qualities are missing; no much larger clone stands one base away.

The junction carries 10 bases between V and J, which are trimmed by 0 bases and 4 bases respectively. There are 15 amino acids in the CDR3, from cysteine to phenylalanine inclusive. Just the 45-base CDR3 DNA is kept, in frame starting at base 1. For CDR1 and CDR2, the germline V gene lists MNHEY and SVGAGI. The immunoSEQ Assay was the method used to sequence TCRbeta CDR3 regions. After extraction, genomic DNA underwent amplification by bias-controlled multiplex PCR, followed by high-throughput sequencing. Per the source publication's procedure: To quantify the absolute abundance of every unique TCRbeta CDR3 region, sequences were collapsed and filtered. T cell fraction was estimated by normalizing TCRbeta template counts to usable DNA, which was measured by amplifying reference genes present in all nucleated cells. Repertoire TCRs were annotated as SARS-CoV-2-specific by exact matching of V gene, CDR3 amino acid sequence and J gene to a known reactive TCR set. MIRA supplied the reference SARS-CoV-2 TCR set, which was filtered for enrichment in COVID-19-positive ImmuneCODE repertoires so that public or cross-reactive TCRs were removed. Using the MIRA antigens, annotated TCRs were further analysed by specific ORF or by position within an ORF. Depth was the summed frequency of annotated unique rearrangements, while breadth was defined as annotated unique rearrangements over total unique productive rearrangements. TCR breadth was compared between groups using two-sided Wilcoxon rank-sum tests. Held by TCRdb, this immuneACCESS table contains in-frame sequences only and omits some clones. Under half of the omission traces to an unresolved V gene where checked; the cause of the rest is unknown. V, J and clone size reflect that table, while D and trimming were determined from the DNA. Here the sample has 300,000 to 400,000 clones; about nine tenths occur a single time. The ten largest clones capture 3.4% of the sample.

The intended sense of this specimen's treatment or condition label: some 19 received Ad26.COV2.S at low or high dose, single or two shots; roughly 5 received placebo; per-sample allocation not given. Repertoires of vaccine and placebo recipients were sequenced from samples taken on day 63 after the first injection. Between 29 July and 7 August 2020, Cohort 1b enrolled approximately 26 adults aged 18-55 years at one site in Boston, USA. As a vaccine, Ad26.COV2.S was a replication-incompetent adenovirus type 26 vector that expressed a prefusion-stabilized SARS-CoV-2 spike protein derived from the original Wuhan strain.

Source: peripheral blood, taken in a trial of Ad26.COV2.S vaccine versus placebo. The chain is encoded by TRBV6-5 joined to TRBJ2-1; matching of 5 bases hints at TRBD2 as the D gene. The receptor was isolated from a person aged 18-65 years who received the Ad26.COV2.S COVID-19 vaccine or a placebo. The encoded CDR3 is CASSYSWGEYNEQFF. The nucleotide sequence reads TGTGCCAGCAGTTACTCTTGGGGAGAGTACAATGAGCAGTTCTTC.